The 8 T cell receptor beta chains given below trace back to one sample, sequenced in a study of OX40 agonist ivuxolimab in advanced cancers. TCRdb's copy holds only in-frame clones and misses some; the assay was immunoSEQ multiplex PCR. The table shows fewer than 120,000 clones, with approximately 89% occurring only once. The material was CD4+ or CD8+ T cells sorted from blood, obtained in a trial of the OX40 agonist ivuxolimab. The receptor set was obtained from an adult with an advanced solid tumor such as melanoma, head and neck, liver or kidney cancer.

V gene TRBV6-6 combines with J gene TRBJ1-1; D remains unclear. V was cut by 7 bases and J by 0 bases, with 12 bases left in between. The germline V gene has CDR1 MNHNY and CDR2 SVGAGI (reference sequence). The CDR3 runs to 14 residues. This chain's CDR3 is CASKREHMNTEAFF. The DNA of the CDR3 is TGTGCCAGCAAGAGGGAACATATGAACACTGAAGCTTTCTTT.

V gene TRBV15 combines with J gene TRBJ1-1; 8 nucleotides match TRBD1. Trimming took 1 base from V and 2 from J; bases not matched to a gene: 3. The CDR3 spans 15 residues. Germline CDR1 reads LNHNV; CDR2 reads YYDKDF (reference sequence). CDR3 amino acids: CATSRVDRDNTEAFF. The CDR3 bases are TGTGCCACCAGCAGAGTGGACAGGGACAACACTGAAGCTTTCTTT.

The chain employs TRBV5-1 and TRBJ1-3; 9 bases fit TRBD1. After removal of 4 bases from V and 2 bases from J, the junction contained 4 bases not matched to a gene. The CDR3 spans 15 residues. Germline V lookup: CDR1 SGHRS, CDR2 YFSETQ. In DNA form, the CDR3 reads TGCGCCAGCAGCGACGGGACAGGGACTGGAAACACCATATATTTT. Residues: CASSDGTGTGNTIYF.

The chain recombines TRBV29-1 with TRBJ2-1; 9 bases agree with TRBD1. Germline V gene sequence: CDR1 SQVTM, CDR2 ANQGSEA. This CDR3 contains 15 residues. With 8 bases clipped from V and 8 bases from J, the junction kept 16 bases outside the gene matches. CDR3 loop: CSSRPGTGNVDEQFF. For the CDR3, the DNA is TGCAGCTCCCGCCCCGGGACAGGGAATGTCGATGAGCAGTTCTTC.

V gene TRBV5-6 combines with J gene TRBJ2-3, with 7 positions matching TRBD2. Germline CDR1 reads SGHDT; CDR2 reads YYEEEE. The CDR3 loop spans 15 amino acids. The V gene end was trimmed by 8 bases and the J gene end by 2 bases; junction bases not matched to a gene: 11. The CDR3 bases are TGTGCCAGTACCCCCGGGAGCGGGGACACAGATACGCAGTATTTT. Translation gives CASTPGSGDTDTQYF.

The chain links TRBV11-2 to TRBJ1-6; D gene unclear. The CDR3 is made up of 14 amino acids. Germline-derived CDR1 and CDR2 are SGHAT and FQNNGV. V dropped 0 bases and J dropped 8 bases, with 8 bases sitting between them. The CDR3 bases are TGTGCCAGCAGCTTAGACGGACGCGATTCACCCCTCCACTTT. Translation: CASSLDGRDSPLHF.

The chain is built from TRBV7-9 and TRBJ2-5; tentative D call: TRBD1 (6 bases). The V end lost 2 bases, the J end lost 1 base, and 17 bases lay between the germline ends. The CDR3 runs 17 residues. Per germline, CDR1 SEHNR and CDR2 FQNEAQ (reference sequence). The DNA for the CDR3 is TGTGCCAGCAGCTTACGCCCCCTATTCAGGGGCCAAGAGACCCAGTACTTC. Its protein is CASSLRPLFRGQETQYF.

The chain carries TRBV7-6 and TRBJ1-3; 9 bases are a match to TRBD1. Losses at the gene ends were 1 base for V and 0 bases for J; bases not matched to a gene: 1. CDR1 is SGHVS, CDR2 FNYEAQ, per germline. The CDR3 covers 16 residues. The CDR3 loop reads CASSLGDRASGNTIYF. CDR3 nucleotides: TGTGCCAGCAGCTTAGGGGACAGGGCCTCTGGAAACACCATATATTTT.